This T cell receptor (beta chain) derives from a study of cytomegalovirus exposure and HLA in healthy donors. Points from the study as a whole: Researchers reportedly found TCR beta sequences accurately predicted most subjects' HLA-A and HLA-B alleles.

At collection, donors were nominally healthy, but unrecorded immune exposures were probable. Details on this clone: The antigen is not known.

The CDR3 runs 17 residues. Germline loops: CDR1 MNHEY, CDR2 SMNVEV (reference sequence). J was trimmed by 4 bases and V by 8 bases; bases with no gene match: 17. Primers included in the PCR were 60 Vbeta and 13 Jbeta primers. The assay was immunoSEQ multiplex PCR, and TCRdb's table has in-frame clones only and misses some. The sample lists 150,000 or so clones, 75% to 90% seen once, with about 2.1% in the top ten. V is TRBV27 and J is TRBJ1-2, with TRBD1 matching over 9 bases. Sequenced: PBMCs. This clonotype originated in a young woman in good health and CMV-seronegative. This CDR3 reads CASSFLSSNRGLYGYTF. CDR3 coding DNA: TGTGCCAGCTCCTTCTTAAGTTCCAACAGGGGGCTCTATGGCTACACCTTC.